The 25 T cell receptor beta chains listed next were all sequenced from one sample in a study of CD8 T cells in ankylosing spondylitis. TCRdb ran MiXCR on the 5' RACE reads and lists one entry per CDR3 protein. The sample lists roughly 42,000 distinct CDR3 sequences, 2.5% to 3.5% occurring once. Sequenced: blood, either unsorted or a sorted T cell fraction (not recorded which). These receptors came from a male donor with ankylosing spondylitis or in good health (not recorded which).

This clonotype showed up many times. The chain is built from TRBV9 and TRBJ1-1; D might be TRBD1 (5 bases). The CDR3 has 14 residues. The V end lost 2 bases, the J end lost 0 bases, and 8 bases lay between the germline ends. Germline CDR1 is SGDLS and CDR2 is YYNGEE. The CDR3 here is CASSVATVNTEAFF. For the CDR3, the DNA is TGTGCCAGCAGCGTTGCGACAGTGAACACTGAAGCTTTCTTT.

This clonotype has ten or more counts. The chain is built from TRBV9 and TRBJ2-4, with TRBD2 identical over 7 bases. The CDR3 is 15 amino acids. Germline V gene lookup returns CDR1 SGDLS and CDR2 YYNGEE. The ends lost 0 bases at V and 6 bases at J; junction bases unmatched: 6. The CDR3 protein is CASSVESGAGNIQYF. The CDR3, as DNA: TGTGCCAGCAGCGTAGAGAGCGGGGCGGGAAACATTCAGTACTTC.

This clonotype occurred many times. V and J are TRBV9 and TRBJ2-1, with 16 bases identical to TRBD2. Germline lookup yields CDR1 SGDLS and CDR2 YYNGEE. This CDR3 spans 19 amino acids. V dropped 4 bases and J dropped 3; count of bases not matched to a gene: 10. The DNA for the CDR3 is TGTGCCAGCAGCCTTTCGGGACTAGCGGGAGGGGGCATCTACAATGAGCAGTTCTTC. This translates into CASSLSGLAGGGIYNEQFF.

This clonotype was observed at least ten times. The rearrangement joins TRBV9 to TRBJ1-1; no firm D call. The V gene lost 2 bases and the J gene lost 0 bases, with 5 bases spanning the gap. CDR3 size: 13 residues. From germline, CDR1 is SGDLS and CDR2 YYNGEE. CDR3 nucleotide sequence: TGTGCCAGCAGCGTCTTGATGAACACTGAAGCTTTCTTT. This codes for CASSVLMNTEAFF.

This clonotype was observed many times. J is TRBJ2-1 and V is TRBV9, with 9 bases aligning to TRBD2. This CDR3 contains 17 residues. From germline, CDR1 is SGDLS and CDR2 YYNGEE. The trim removed 0 bases at V and 12 bases at J, leaving 16 bases unmatched. This chain's CDR3 is CASSVGGRGLAGVVQFF. The CDR3, as DNA: TGTGCCAGCAGCGTAGGAGGGAGGGGACTAGCCGGGGTGGTGCAGTTCTTC.

This clonotype was recorded many times. The chain is built from TRBV9 and TRBJ2-5; tentatively, D is TRBD1 (6 bases). Germline lookup yields CDR1 SGDLS and CDR2 YYNGEE. Trimming pared 1 base from V and 3 bases from J, leaving 7 bases between. CDR3 size: 13 residues. The CDR3 sequence: CASSVPGEETQYF. Here the CDR3 DNA reads TGTGCCAGCAGCGTACCAGGGGAAGAGACCCAGTACTTC.

This clonotype was observed many times. This chain joins TRBV9 and TRBJ1-5; 7 nucleotides match TRBD1. The CDR3 spans 15 residues. Germline CDR1 SGDLS, CDR2 YYNGEE. V was clipped by 0 bases and J by 2 bases; unmatched bases: 2. CDR3 bases: TGTGCCAGCAGCGTAGGAGGGGGCGGCAATCAGCCCCAGCATTTT. Its translation is CASSVGGGGNQPQHF.

This clonotype was counted many times. The V gene is TRBV9, the J gene TRBJ1-1, with a tentative D call TRBD1 (5 bases). CDR3 length: 15 amino acids. CDR1 and CDR2 (germline): SGDLS, YYNGEE. The V end lost 3 bases, the J end lost 1 base, and 13 bases lay between the germline ends. CDR3 DNA sequence: TGTGCCAGCAGCGGCTACTCTGGGGGGAACACTGAAGCTTTCTTT. It codes for CASSGYSGGNTEAFF. The variable domain in full, completed from reference TRBV9 and TRBJ1-1, reads DSGVTQTPKHLITATGQRVTLRCSPRSGDLSVYWYQQSLDQGLQFLIQYYNGEERAKGNILERFSAQQFPDLHSELNLSSLELGDSALYFCASSGYSGGNTEAFFGQGTRLTVV.

This clonotype was counted ten times or more. The chain joins TRBV9 to TRBJ2-3; D possibly uses TRBD1 or TRBD2 (5 bases each). CDR3 length: 13 amino acids. From germline, CDR1 is SGDLS and CDR2 YYNGEE. Trimming shortened V by 1 base and J by 9 bases, and 12 bases separated the two germline ends. CDR3 amino acids: CASSVSGPSTQYF. The CDR3, as DNA: TGTGCCAGCAGCGTATCGGGGCCCAGCACGCAGTATTTT.

In this sample, this clonotype turned up many times. This sequence joins TRBV9 and TRBJ2-3; the D gene is possibly TRBD1 (5 bases). Per the germline V gene, CDR1 is SGDLS and CDR2 is YYNGEE. V gave up 3 bases and J gave up 10 bases, with 15 bases separating them. This CDR3 is 13 amino acids long. The CDR3: CASSAQQAIAQYF. CDR3 sequence (DNA): TGTGCCAGCAGCGCCCAACAGGCGATTGCGCAGTATTTT.

This clonotype was recorded a few times. This chain connects TRBV9 to TRBJ1-1, with D possibly being TRBD1 (6 bases). The CDR3 has 15 amino acids. Germline CDR1 and CDR2: SGDLS and YYNGEE. V lost 3 bases and J 5 bases, leaving 17 bases between the germline ends. The CDR3 is CASSAGGDSGTEAFF. The CDR3 coding sequence is TGTGCCAGCAGCGCTGGGGGCGATTCTGGGACTGAAGCTTTCTTT.

This clonotype was seen a handful of times. J is TRBJ2-1 and V is TRBV9, with TRBD2 as a possible D gene (6 bases). The germline V gene has CDR1 SGDLS and CDR2 YYNGEE. The CDR3 loop spans 15 amino acids. V was shortened by 4 bases and J by 7 bases, with 18 bases between the two germline ends. The CDR3 spells CASSFMVGAGNEQFF. For the CDR3, the DNA is TGTGCCAGCAGCTTCATGGTCGGGGCGGGGAATGAGCAGTTCTTC. Filled out from reference TRBV9 and TRBJ2-1, the complete variable domain reads DSGVTQTPKHLITATGQRVTLRCSPRSGDLSVYWYQQSLDQGLQFLIQYYNGEERAKGNILERFSAQQFPDLHSELNLSSLELGDSALYFCASSFMVGAGNEQFFGPGTRLTVL.

The sample holds many counts of this clonotype. The chain carries TRBV9 and TRBJ2-2, with D possibly TRBD2 on 7 matching bases. V gave up 1 base and J gave up 7 bases, with 11 bases separating them. Germline V gene sequence: CDR1 SGDLS, CDR2 YYNGEE. The CDR3 is 14 amino acids. The CDR3 DNA is TGTGCCAGCAGCGTAAGGGGGGGATTCGGGGAGCTGTTTTTT. It codes for CASSVRGGFGELFF. Based on the CDR3 plus reference TRBV9 and TRBJ2-2, the full variable domain is DSGVTQTPKHLITATGQRVTLRCSPRSGDLSVYWYQQSLDQGLQFLIQYYNGEERAKGNILERFSAQQFPDLHSELNLSSLELGDSALYFCASSVRGGFGELFFGEGSRLTVL.

This clonotype was observed at least ten times. The chain has TRBV9 and TRBJ2-7; 12 nucleotides agree with TRBD1. The CDR3 is made up of 15 amino acids. Germline V gene data show CDR1 as SGDLS and CDR2 as YYNGEE. The trim removed 0 bases at V and 5 bases at J, leaving 3 bases unmatched. The CDR3: CASSVAGQGADEQYF. The CDR3 DNA reads TGTGCCAGCAGCGTAGCGGGACAGGGGGCTGACGAGCAGTACTTC.

The table lists this clonotype with many counts. V and J are TRBV9 and TRBJ2-2; TRBD2 matches 11 bases. Losses at the gene ends were 5 bases for V and 4 bases for J; bases not matched to a gene: 4. CDR1 and CDR2 from the germline V gene are SGDLS and YYNGEE. The CDR3 consists of 15 residues. This chain's CDR3 is CASSTSGSRTGELFF. DNA of the CDR3: TGTGCCAGCAGTACTAGCGGGAGTCGCACCGGGGAGCTGTTTTTT.

The table lists this clonotype with many counts. V and J are TRBV9 and TRBJ2-1; TRBD1 is a possible D gene (6 bases). Germline assignment: CDR1 SGDLS and CDR2 YYNGEE. This CDR3 region has 11 residues. V shed 3 bases and J shed 10 bases, with 8 bases lying between them. The chain's CDR3 is CASSGDREQFF. The CDR3 DNA is TGTGCCAGCAGCGGCGACAGGGAGCAGTTCTTC.

This clonotype showed up many times. The V call is TRBV9, the J call TRBJ2-2; 13 nucleotides match TRBD2. J was trimmed by 7 bases and V by 4 bases; bases with no gene match: 7. The CDR3 runs 16 residues. CDR1 is SGDLS and CDR2 is YYNGEE in the germline V gene. CDR3 nucleotides: TGTGCCAGCAGCCCACGGACTAGCGGGAGTGTCGGGGAGCTGTTTTTT. It specifies CASSPRTSGSVGELFF.

This clonotype was counted many times. J is TRBJ2-5 and V is TRBV9; 9 bases agree with TRBD1. The CDR3 loop spans 16 amino acids. Germline CDR1 is SGDLS and CDR2 is YYNGEE. Unmatched junction bases numbered 12, after V lost 3 bases and J lost 6 bases. CDR3: CASSANRGQGLKTQYF. As DNA, the CDR3 is TGTGCCAGCAGCGCGAATCGGGGACAGGGATTGAAGACCCAGTACTTC. Full variable domain (rest looked up from reference TRBV9 and TRBJ2-5): DSGVTQTPKHLITATGQRVTLRCSPRSGDLSVYWYQQSLDQGLQFLIQYYNGEERAKGNILERFSAQQFPDLHSELNLSSLELGDSALYFCASSANRGQGLKTQYFGPGTRLLVL.

This clonotype was recorded at least ten times. The rearrangement uses TRBV9 and TRBJ2-5, with 7 bases identical to TRBD2. J gave up 6 bases and V 3 bases, and 11 bases lay outside the gene matches. The CDR3 is made up of 15 amino acids. CDR1 and CDR2 (germline): SGDLS, YYNGEE. CDR3 sequence reads: CASSAEGRGVKTQYF. CDR3 DNA: TGTGCCAGCAGCGCCGAGGGACGGGGGGTCAAGACCCAGTACTTC.

This clonotype was found many times. V usage is TRBV9 and J usage is TRBJ2-7; 8 positions match TRBD1. The CDR3 runs to 14 residues. Germline V gene data show CDR1 as SGDLS and CDR2 as YYNGEE. With 4 bases clipped from V and 6 bases from J, the junction kept 9 bases outside the gene matches. The CDR3 DNA reads as TGTGCCAGCAGCACCCGGACAGGGTGGGGCGAGCAGTACTTC. Residues: CASSTRTGWGEQYF.

This clonotype was detected ten times or more. The chain combines TRBV9 with TRBJ2-1; 8 bases match TRBD2. V shed 0 bases, J shed 0 bases, and the junction held 2 bases outside the gene matches. The CDR3 consists of 16 residues. Germline assignment: CDR1 SGDLS and CDR2 YYNGEE. The DNA of the CDR3 is TGTGCCAGCAGCGTAGACGGGACTAGCTCCTACAATGAGCAGTTCTTC. Amino acids: CASSVDGTSSYNEQFF.

The rearrangement links TRBV9 to TRBJ2-1; 12 nucleotides agree with TRBD2. The CDR3 is 16 amino acids. Losses at the gene ends were 3 bases for V and 3 bases for J; bases not matched to a gene: 4. The germline V gene has CDR1 SGDLS and CDR2 YYNGEE. As DNA, the CDR3 is TGTGCCAGCAGCGGATCGGGACTAGCGGGCTACAATGAGCAGTTCTTC. Translated, it gives CASSGSGLAGYNEQFF.

This clonotype was counted at least ten times. V and J are TRBV9 and TRBJ2-1; either TRBD1 or TRBD2 may supply D (6 bases each). The germline V gene encodes CDR1 SGDLS and CDR2 YYNGEE. The CDR3 extends over 16 amino acids. V was pared by 3 bases and J by 6 bases, with 19 bases between. The CDR3 sequence is CASSEPIGGYPNEQFF. In nucleotides, the CDR3 is TGTGCCAGCAGCGAGCCCATAGGGGGGTACCCCAATGAGCAGTTCTTC.

This clonotype was recorded many times. The gene calls are TRBV9 and TRBJ2-7; perhaps D is TRBD1 or TRBD2 (5 bases each). The CDR3 extends over 16 amino acids. Trimming cost V 4 bases and J 3 bases, with 20 bases left between them. Germline lookup yields CDR1 SGDLS and CDR2 YYNGEE. The CDR3 region is CASSSYSGPFLYEQYF. The CDR3 bases are TGTGCCAGCAGCTCCTACTCGGGACCCTTCCTCTACGAGCAGTACTTC.

At least ten counts were recorded for this clonotype. The V and J genes are TRBV9 and TRBJ2-7, with D possibly matching TRBD1 (6 bases). The germline V gene encodes CDR1 SGDLS and CDR2 YYNGEE. V lost 4 bases and J 4 bases, leaving 18 bases between the germline ends. The CDR3 extends over 15 amino acids. CDR3 coding DNA: TGTGCCAGCAGCCCCCTGTGGGGACACCAATACGAGCAGTACTTC. This codes for CASSPLWGHQYEQYF.